The entry below describes one TCR beta chain. This entry comes from a study of blood T cell repertoires in COVID-19. About the study: COVID-19 samples, acute and convalescent, were from the United States, Italy and Spain. The cDNA or gDNA used as material had been derived from T cells, B-cell-depleted T cells, or PBMCs.

Original data processing: Counts of nucleated cells, estimated from reference gene primer amplification, were obtained. TCRdb's table, derived via immunoSEQ multiplex PCR, lists solely in-frame clones and lacks some. Clone size and V and J calls were adopted from that table, with D and trimming inferred from the DNA. The sample lists tens of thousands of clones, 65% to 85% occurring once. Germline lookup yields CDR1 LGHNA and CDR2 YNFKEQ. Trimming removed 0 bases at V and 1 base at J, with 10 bases between. The CDR3 is made up of 16 amino acids. Sequenced material: peripheral blood. The chain joins TRBV4-2 to TRBJ2-1; D not resolved. This clonotype was obtained from a man aged 65 to 85 with active COVID-19. DNA for the CDR3: TGTGCCAGCAGCCAAGATGTGAGGAGTTCCTACAATGAGCAGTTCTTC. Translated, it gives CASSQDVRSSYNEQFF.